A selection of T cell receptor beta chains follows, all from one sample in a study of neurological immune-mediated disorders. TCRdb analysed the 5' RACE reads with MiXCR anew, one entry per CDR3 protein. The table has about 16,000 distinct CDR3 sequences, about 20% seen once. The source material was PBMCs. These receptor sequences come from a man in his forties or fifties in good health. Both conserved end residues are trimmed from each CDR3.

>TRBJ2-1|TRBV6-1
ASTLYGEQF
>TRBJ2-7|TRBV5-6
ASSEGVGWEQY
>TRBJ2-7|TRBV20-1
SAWASSPDEQY
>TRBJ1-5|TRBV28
ASQYRGNQPQH
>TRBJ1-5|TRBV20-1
SATTSGRDPNYSNQPQH
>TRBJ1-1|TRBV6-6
ASSQQKNTEAF
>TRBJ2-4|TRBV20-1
SASPGQNIQY
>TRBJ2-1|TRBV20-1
SARIGTSGSRTYNEQF
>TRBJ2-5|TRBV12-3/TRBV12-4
ASSFIQETQY
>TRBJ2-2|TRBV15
ATSLRGSGRAHTGELF
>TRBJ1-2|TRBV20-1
SARDSGGGGYT
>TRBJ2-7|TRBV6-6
ASSYGQGADEQY
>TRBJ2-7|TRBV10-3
AIRGGLAGGSYEQY
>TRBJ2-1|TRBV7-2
ASSLGQGGYNEQF
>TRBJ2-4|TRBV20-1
SARGGLAKNIQY
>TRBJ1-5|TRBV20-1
SARGSGNLQH
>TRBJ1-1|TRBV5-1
ASSYGREGSEAF
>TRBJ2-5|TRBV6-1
ASTFLATQETQY
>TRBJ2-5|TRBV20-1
SASSGQETQY
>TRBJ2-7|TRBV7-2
ASRRGTGATYEQY
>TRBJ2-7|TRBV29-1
SVELQGVSYEQY
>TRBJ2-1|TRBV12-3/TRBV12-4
ASSFRVNEQF
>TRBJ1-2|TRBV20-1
SAQPQGVFGYT
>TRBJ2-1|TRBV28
ASSSTGTSSSNEQF
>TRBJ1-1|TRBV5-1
ASSSTRLNTEAF